This TCR beta chain originates from a study of Ad26.COV2.S vaccination and SARS-CoV-2 variants. Only in-frame clones appear in the TCRdb table, and some are missing; sequencing was by immunoSEQ multiplex PCR. The sample has hundreds of thousands of clones, around 89% seen once; the top ten hold around 5.3%. This clone was found once. Stated treatment: some 20 received Ad26.COV2.S at low or high dose, single or two shots; roughly five received placebo; per-sample allocation not given. Samples analyzed were those drawn on day 63 after the first vaccine or placebo injection. Germline CDR1 SGHTA, CDR2 FQGNSA. V shed 5 bases and J shed 2 bases, with 15 bases lying between them. The CDR3 contains 15 residues.

This receptor was obtained from a person aged 18-60 years who received the Ad26.COV2.S COVID-19 vaccine or a placebo. This chain joins TRBV7-2 and TRBJ1-1; D ambiguous. Sample: peripheral blood, taken in a trial of Ad26.COV2.S vaccine versus placebo. For the CDR3, the DNA is TGTGCCAGCAGCCCCCGAATGACAAGAAACACTGAAGCTTTCTTT. Residues: CASSPRMTRNTEAFF.